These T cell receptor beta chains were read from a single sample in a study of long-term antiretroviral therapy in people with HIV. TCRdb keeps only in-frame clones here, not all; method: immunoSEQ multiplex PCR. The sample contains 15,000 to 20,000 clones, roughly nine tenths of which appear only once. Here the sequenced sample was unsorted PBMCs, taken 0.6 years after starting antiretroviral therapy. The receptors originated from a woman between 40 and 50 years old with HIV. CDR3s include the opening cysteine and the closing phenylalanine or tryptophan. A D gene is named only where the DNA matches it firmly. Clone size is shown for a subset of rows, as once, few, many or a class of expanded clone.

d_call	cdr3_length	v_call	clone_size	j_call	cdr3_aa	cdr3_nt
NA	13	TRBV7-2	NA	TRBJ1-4	CASRHRDTEKLFF	TGTGCCAGCAGACACCGGGACACCGAAAAACTGTTTTTT
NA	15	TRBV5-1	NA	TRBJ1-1	CASSAGRTLNTEAFF	TGCGCCAGCAGCGCCGGACGGACCCTGAACACTGAAGCTTTCTTT
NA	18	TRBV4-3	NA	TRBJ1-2	CASSQESSGSASNYGYTF	TGCGCCAGCAGCCAAGAATCTTCGGGGTCCGCTTCGAACTATGGCTACACCTTC
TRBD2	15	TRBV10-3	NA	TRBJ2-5	CAIRSSGGRQETQYF	TGTGCCATCAGAAGTAGCGGGGGCCGGCAAGAGACCCAGTACTTC
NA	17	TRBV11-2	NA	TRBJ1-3	CASSLATRPTGGNTIYF	TGTGCCAGCAGCTTAGCGACCAGGCCAACGGGTGGAAACACCATATATTTT
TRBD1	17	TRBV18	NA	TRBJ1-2	CASSPRQGDIVNYGYTF	TGTGCCAGCTCACCCCGGCAGGGGGACATAGTAAACTATGGCTACACCTTC
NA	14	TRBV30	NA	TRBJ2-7	CAWTPRPGVHEQYF	TGTGCCTGGACCCCACGACCAGGGGTCCACGAGCAGTACTTC
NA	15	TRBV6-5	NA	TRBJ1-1	CASSYSASLNTEAFF	TGTGCCAGCAGTTACTCAGCCAGTTTAAACACTGAAGCTTTCTTT
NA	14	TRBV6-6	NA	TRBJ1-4	CASSYQGRGEKLFF	TGTGCCAGCAGCTATCAGGGGCGCGGTGAAAAACTGTTTTTT
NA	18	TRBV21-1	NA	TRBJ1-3	CASSKEAGPDFSGNTIYF	TGTGCCAGCAGCAAAGAGGCAGGGCCTGACTTCTCTGGAAACACCATATATTTT
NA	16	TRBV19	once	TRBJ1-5	CASSIRRSLGNQPQHF	TGTGCCAGTAGTATAAGACGGTCCCTAGGCAATCAGCCCCAGCATTTT
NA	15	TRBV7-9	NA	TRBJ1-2	CASSLVQIPWDGYTF	TGTGCCAGCAGCTTAGTGCAGATCCCGTGGGATGGCTACACCTTC
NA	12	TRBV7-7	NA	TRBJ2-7	CASSKQGYEQYF	TGTGCTAGCAGCAAACAGGGTTACGAGCAGTACTTC
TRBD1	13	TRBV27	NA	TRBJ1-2	CASSRSGGWGYTF	TGTGCCAGCAGTCGTTCAGGGGGCTGGGGCTACACCTTC
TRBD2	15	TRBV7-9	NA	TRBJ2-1	CASSNQRGARDEQFF	TGTGCCAGCAGCAACCAGCGGGGGGCCAGGGATGAGCAGTTCTTC
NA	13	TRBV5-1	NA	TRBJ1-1	CASSLMDESEAFF	TGCGCCAGCAGCTTGATGGACGAATCTGAAGCTTTCTTT
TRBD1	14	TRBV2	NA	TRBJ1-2	CASRGDREGYGYTF	TGTGCCAGCAGAGGGGACAGGGAGGGCTATGGCTACACCTTC
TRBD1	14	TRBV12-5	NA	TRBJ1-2	CASGTGGTVPRYTF	TGTGCTAGTGGGACCGGTGGGACAGTCCCGAGGTACACCTTC
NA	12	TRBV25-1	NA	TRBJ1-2	CASATGWSGYTF	TGTGCCAGCGCCACGGGTTGGTCTGGCTACACCTTC
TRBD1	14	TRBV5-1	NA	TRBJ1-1	CASSSGQGNTEAFF	TGCGCCAGCAGTTCGGGACAGGGGAACACTGAAGCTTTCTTT
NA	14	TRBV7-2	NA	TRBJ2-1	CASRTKDAYNEQFF	TGTGCCAGCAGAACAAAAGACGCCTACAATGAGCAGTTCTTC
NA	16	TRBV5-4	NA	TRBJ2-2	CASSPTRTFRTGELFF	TGTGCCAGCAGCCCCACCAGGACCTTTAGGACCGGGGAGCTGTTTTTT
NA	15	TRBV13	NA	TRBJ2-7	CASSSRSGGVYEQYF	TGTGCCAGCAGCTCACGGTCTGGAGGCGTCTACGAGCAGTACTTC
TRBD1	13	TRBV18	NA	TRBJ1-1	CASSTGQGNEAFF	TGTGCCAGCTCAACTGGACAGGGAAATGAAGCTTTCTTT
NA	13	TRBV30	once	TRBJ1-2	CAWSVQGAYGYTF	TGTGCCTGGAGTGTGCAGGGAGCCTATGGCTACACCTTC
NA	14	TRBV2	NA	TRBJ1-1	CASSEVVLNTEAFF	TGTGCCAGCAGTGAAGTTGTACTGAACACTGAAGCTTTCTTT
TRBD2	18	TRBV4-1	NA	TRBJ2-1	CASSRTGTSGGPYNEQFF	TGCGCCAGCAGCCGGACCGGGACTAGCGGGGGGCCTTACAATGAGCAGTTCTTC
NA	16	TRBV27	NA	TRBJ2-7	CASSPNGQTPTYEQYF	TGTGCCAGCAGTCCCAACGGACAGACCCCCACCTACGAGCAGTACTTC
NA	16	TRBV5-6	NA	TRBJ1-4	CASSLAGGATNEKLFF	TGTGCCAGCAGCTTGGCGGGCGGTGCAACTAATGAAAAACTGTTTTTT
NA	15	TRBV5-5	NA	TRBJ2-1	CASTPGHNLNNEQFF	TGTGCCAGCACCCCCGGGCACAATTTAAACAATGAGCAGTTCTTC
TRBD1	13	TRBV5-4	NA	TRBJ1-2	CASSFRDREPLDF	TGTGCCAGCAGCTTCCGGGACAGGGAGCCTCTCGACTTC
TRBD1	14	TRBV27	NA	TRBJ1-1	CASRGLGQAKEAFF	TGTGCCAGCAGGGGGCTTGGACAGGCGAAGGAAGCTTTCTTT
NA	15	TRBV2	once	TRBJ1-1	CASSMQQGWGTEAFF	TGTGCCAGCAGTATGCAACAGGGTTGGGGAACGGAAGCTTTCTTT
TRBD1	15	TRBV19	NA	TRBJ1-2	CASSTPDRLNYGYTF	TGTGCCAGTAGTACCCCGGACAGGCTTAACTATGGCTACACCTTC
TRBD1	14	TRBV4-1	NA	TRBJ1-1	CASSRTGGGTEAFF	TGCGCCAGCAGCCGGACAGGGGGCGGCACTGAAGCTTTCTTT
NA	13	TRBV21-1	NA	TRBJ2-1	CASSRRAYNEQFF	TGTGCCAGCAGCAGGCGAGCCTACAATGAGCAGTTCTTC
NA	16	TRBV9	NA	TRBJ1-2	CASSVAKGGNSYGYTF	TGTGCCAGCAGCGTAGCCAAGGGGGGGAACTCCTATGGCTACACCTTC
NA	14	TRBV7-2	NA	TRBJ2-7	CASSFGGGRYEQYF	TGTGCCAGCAGCTTCGGTGGGGGCCGCTACGAGCAGTACTTC
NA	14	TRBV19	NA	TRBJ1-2	CASNPRGRSDGYTF	TGTGCCAGTAATCCCCGGGGGCGATCGGATGGCTACACCTTC
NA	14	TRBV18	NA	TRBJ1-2	CASSLPGTSGGYTF	TGTGCCAGCTCACTTCCCGGGACATCGGGTGGCTACACCTTC